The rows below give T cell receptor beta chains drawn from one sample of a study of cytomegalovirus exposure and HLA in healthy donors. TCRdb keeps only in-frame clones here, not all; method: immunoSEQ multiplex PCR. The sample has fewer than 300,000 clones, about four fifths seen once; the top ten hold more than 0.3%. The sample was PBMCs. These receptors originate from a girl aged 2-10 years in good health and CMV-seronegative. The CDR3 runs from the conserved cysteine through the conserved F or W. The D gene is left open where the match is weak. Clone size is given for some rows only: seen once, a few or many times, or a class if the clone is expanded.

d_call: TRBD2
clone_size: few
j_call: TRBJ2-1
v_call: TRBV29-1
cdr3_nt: TGCAGCGTTGAAGAGACGTCTCCCCAGAGCGGGAGGGCCTCGGATGAGCAGTTCTTC
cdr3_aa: CSVEETSPQSGRASDEQFF

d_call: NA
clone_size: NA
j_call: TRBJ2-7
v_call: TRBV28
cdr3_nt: TGTGCCAGCAGTTTAAAGCCGCGAGGGTACGAGCAGTACTTC
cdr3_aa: CASSLKPRGYEQYF

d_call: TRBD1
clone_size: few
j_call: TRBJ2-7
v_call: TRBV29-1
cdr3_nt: TGCAGCGTACTAACCGGACAGGCCTACGAGCAGTACTTC
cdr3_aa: CSVLTGQAYEQYF

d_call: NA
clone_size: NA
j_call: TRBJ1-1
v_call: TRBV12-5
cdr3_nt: TGTGCTAGTGGTTTGGGCCCTACCGACAGCCTCGGCACTGAAGCTTTCTTT
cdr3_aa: CASGLGPTDSLGTEAFF

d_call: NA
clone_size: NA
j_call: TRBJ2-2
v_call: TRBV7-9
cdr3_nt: TGTGCCAGCAGCTTAACGCGGTTCAACACCGGGGAGCTGTTTTTT
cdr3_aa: CASSLTRFNTGELFF

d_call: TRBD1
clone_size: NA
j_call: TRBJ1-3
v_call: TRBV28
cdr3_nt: TGTGCCAGCAGGCCGGGACAGCTCTCTGGAAACACCATATATTTT
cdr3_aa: CASRPGQLSGNTIYF

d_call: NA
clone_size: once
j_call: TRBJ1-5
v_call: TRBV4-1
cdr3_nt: TGCGCCAGCAGCCGCGAGCTAGGGGTACTCAATCAGCCCCAGCATTTT
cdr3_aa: CASSRELGVLNQPQHF

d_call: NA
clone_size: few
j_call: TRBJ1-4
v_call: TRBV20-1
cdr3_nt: TGCAGTGCTCCTCTTTTGGAAAAACTGTTTTTT
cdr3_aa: CSAPLLEKLFF

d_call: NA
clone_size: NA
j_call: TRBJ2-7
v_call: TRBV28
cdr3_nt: TGTGCCACCCATTCACTGACATCTTACGAGCAGTACTTC
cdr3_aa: CATHSLTSYEQYF

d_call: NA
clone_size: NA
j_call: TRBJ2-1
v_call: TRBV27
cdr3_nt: TGTGCCAGCAGTTTAAGCAGCGGTCACAATGAGCAGTTCTTC
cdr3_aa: CASSLSSGHNEQFF